This note documents a single TCR beta chain sequence. Its antigen is undetermined. The data were taken from a study of T cell repertoires in cytomegalovirus infection. Overall study context: Well-studied HLA-B-restricted CMV epitopes were used in the study alongside recently identified HLA-C-restricted ones. CMV infection together with matching HLA type was indicated by public TCR beta signatures. General study points: HLA-C-restricted CMV-specific TCR beta clonotypes were dominant in the ex vivo response. People with CMV and the relevant HLA were identified by cumulative public TCR beta family frequency.

The germline CDR1 and CDR2 sequences are MNHEY and SMNVEV (reference sequence). Between the trimmed V and J ends, which lost 4 bases and 9 bases, there was a span of 13 bases. There are 13 residues in the CDR3. One entry per CDR3 protein, called by TCRdb with MiXCR from the reads. The sample contains about 830,000 distinct CDR3 sequences, around a third of which appear only once. The TCR sequence derives from a human donor in good health (CMV status not recorded). Some clones in this sample may be carry-over from other donors' samples. The chain uses TRBV27 and TRBJ2-1; D not resolved. The source material was cultured CD8+ T cells from PBMCs, sampled from culture after CMV antigen stimulation. CDR3 region: CASSSSSPAEQFF. As DNA, the CDR3 is TGTGCCAGCAGTTCTTCCTCCCCAGCTGAGCAGTTCTTC.